This TCR beta chain originates from a study of blood T cell repertoires in COVID-19. Enrolment of Seattle patients took place during active infection, and they were followed longitudinally. Per the original data handling: Cell counts per sample came from amplifying reference gene primers. The data were produced by immunoSEQ multiplex PCR, yet TCRdb's version contains in-frame clones alone and is incomplete. V and J calls and clone size are as listed in that table; D and trimming were resolved from the DNA. Altogether roughly 80,000 clones are present, approximately 90% being singletons, with the ten largest covering around 2.6%. The J segment lost 4 bases and the V segment lost 3 bases, leaving 11 bases of the junction unmatched. This CDR3 contains 17 residues. CDR1 and CDR2 (germline): SGDLS, YYNGEE.

This TCR was recovered from a middle-aged man with COVID-19, enrolled during active disease. Source material: peripheral blood. The rearrangement links TRBV9 to TRBJ2-1; 9 bases are shared with TRBD1. Written as DNA, the CDR3 is TGTGCCAGCAGCGCCCAGTTGGGGACAGGGAGTTACAATGAGCAGTTCTTC. Protein: CASSAQLGTGSYNEQFF. Filled out from reference TRBV9 and TRBJ2-1, the complete variable domain reads DSGVTQTPKHLITATGQRVTLRCSPRSGDLSVYWYQQSLDQGLQFLIQYYNGEERAKGNILERFSAQQFPDLHSELNLSSLELGDSALYFCASSAQLGTGSYNEQFFGPGTRLTVL.